This paragraph reports one T cell receptor (beta chain). What it binds is unknown. Profiling relied on immunoSEQ multiplex PCR, and the TCRdb table lists in-frame clones only, not all of them. Of 350,000 to 500,000 clones in the sample, approximately 89% were seen once. This CDR3 is built from 11 residues. Trimming stripped 5 bases from V and 9 bases from J, with 8 bases between. Treatment described: around 19 received Ad26.COV2.S at low or high dose, single or two shots; several received placebo; per-sample allocation not given. Specimen acquisition occurred on day 63 following the initial vaccine or placebo injection. This sample was included in a study of Ad26.COV2.S vaccination and SARS-CoV-2 variants. Study-level information: Ad26.COV2.S given intramuscularly, once or twice 56 days apart. Findings and limits, study-wide: Substantial response breadth was reportedly seen for spike-specific CD8+ and CD4+ T cells after vaccination.

The chain joins TRBV12-3 or TRBV12-4 to TRBJ2-1, with a tentative D call TRBD2 (6 bases). Source: peripheral blood, taken in a trial of Ad26.COV2.S vaccine versus placebo. This TCR was recovered from a person between 18 and 65 years old who received the Ad26.COV2.S COVID-19 vaccine or a placebo. The CDR3 protein is CASSTGAEQFF. The DNA of the CDR3 is TGTGCCAGCAGTACGGGAGCTGAGCAGTTCTTC.